A single T cell receptor beta chain is shown here with its context. The sample originates from a study of control samples from healthy donors and cancer patients. Generated by immunoSEQ multiplex PCR, the TCRdb table keeps only in-frame clones and is missing some. This table has 100,000 to 150,000 clones, roughly 92% appearing once. The receptor's source is a man aged 18 to 29 in good health. The sample was blood.

DNA for the CDR3: TGCGCCAGCAGTCAGGGACTAGCGGGGGCCTACGAGCAGTACTTC. It translates to CASSQGLAGAYEQYF. The chain links TRBV4-1 to TRBJ2-7; TRBD2 aligns across 14 bases. This CDR3 region has 15 residues. The ends lost 6 bases at V and 2 bases at J; junction bases unmatched: 3. Germline assignment: CDR1 MGHRA and CDR2 YSYEKL.